The 8 T cell receptor beta chains presented below share a single source sample, sequenced in a study of cytomegalovirus exposure and HLA in healthy donors. Both 60 Vbeta primers and 13 Jbeta primers went into the PCR. Profiled with immunoSEQ multiplex PCR; TCRdb holds only in-frame clones, not every one. Of roughly 63,000 clones in the sample, less than 75% are singletons; the top ten hold roughly 23%. The sequenced sample consisted of PBMCs. The receptor set was obtained from a man aged 45-60 years in good health and CMV-seropositive.

This chain joins TRBV20-1 and TRBJ2-5; D is ambiguous. Germline CDR1 reads DFQATT; CDR2 reads SNEGSKA (reference sequence). The CDR3 spans 11 residues. Trimming left V 3 bases short and J 1 base short, with 3 bases between. CDR3 nucleotide sequence: TGCAGTGCTAGCTCCCAAGAGACCCAGTACTTC. It yields the protein CSASSQETQYF.

This clone was seen only a few times. This chain connects TRBV9 to TRBJ2-7; possibly TRBD2 for D (7 bases). Germline V gene sequence: CDR1 SGDLS, CDR2 YYNGEE. There are 17 residues in the CDR3. V lost 4 bases to trimming and J lost 5 bases, with 25 bases between them. CDR3 sequence (DNA): TGTGCCAGCAGCTCCCCCCTGGGGGGGGGCCTTCGGAACGAGCAGTACTTC. Translation: CASSSPLGGGLRNEQYF. Using reference TRBV9 and TRBJ2-7 for the parts outside the CDR3, the full variable domain is DSGVTQTPKHLITATGQRVTLRCSPRSGDLSVYWYQQSLDQGLQFLIQYYNGEERAKGNILERFSAQQFPDLHSELNLSSLELGDSALYFCASSSPLGGGLRNEQYFGPGTRLTVT.

The J gene is TRBJ2-7, the V gene TRBV4-1; 7 bases align to TRBD1. V shed 1 base and J 2 bases; nucleotides not matched to a gene: 2. The germline V gene encodes CDR1 MGHRA and CDR2 YSYEKL. The CDR3 length is 14 residues. CDR3 region: CASSQAQGAYEQYF. CDR3 nucleotides: TGCGCCAGCAGCCAAGCCCAGGGGGCCTACGAGCAGTACTTC.

The V gene is TRBV18, the J gene TRBJ1-5; 8 bases map to TRBD1. In germline, CDR1 is KGHSH, CDR2 LQKENI. The CDR3 has 17 residues. V was pared by 5 bases and J by 3 bases, with 12 bases of the junction left unmatched. The CDR3 sequence: CASSSTPGTGANQPQHF. For the CDR3, the DNA is TGTGCCAGCTCATCAACTCCAGGGACAGGCGCCAATCAGCCCCAGCATTTT.

This clone appeared a few times. The chain links TRBV6-5 to TRBJ1-2; the D gene is possibly TRBD1 (6 bases). The germline V and J ends were trimmed by 5 bases and 1 base, with 14 bases remaining between them. The CDR3 runs 15 residues. CDR1 and CDR2 (germline): MNHEY, SVGAGI. The CDR3 nucleotides are TGTGCCAGCAGTACCACCCGACAGGTTAACTATGGCTACACCTTC. It yields the protein CASSTTRQVNYGYTF.

This clone was counted a few times. V usage is TRBV4-1 and J usage is TRBJ2-5, with TRBD2 matching 8 bases. Germline-derived CDR1 and CDR2 are MGHRA and YSYEKL. The CDR3 is made up of 17 amino acids. V trimming: 0 bases; J trimming: 2 bases; junction bases outside the gene matches: 8. CDR3 bases: TGCGCCAGCAGCCAAGACGGTCCGCGGGGGGAACAAGAGACCCAGTACTTC. It encodes CASSQDGPRGEQETQYF.

The V gene is TRBV28, the J gene TRBJ2-3; D is ambiguous. Trimming cost V 8 bases and J 0 bases, with 18 bases left between them. The V gene's germline CDR1 is MDHEN and CDR2 SYDVKM. CDR3 length: 16 residues. The CDR3 coding sequence is TGTGCCAGCCCTCCTGGAACTACCTACAGCACAGATACGCAGTATTTT. Protein: CASPPGTTYSTDTQYF.

This clone was seen a single time. The CDR3 DNA reads TGTGCCAGCAGCTTAGGACAGGGTTACGGAAACACCATATATTTT. It codes for CASSLGQGYGNTIYF. The genes are TRBV7-2 and TRBJ1-3, with TRBD1 identical over 7 bases. Germline V gene lookup returns CDR1 SGHTA and CDR2 FQGNSA. The CDR3 is made up of 15 amino acids. Trimming at V came to 1 base and at J to 4 bases, leaving 4 bases not matched to a gene. Supplemented by reference TRBV7-2 and TRBJ1-3, the full variable domain reads GAGVSQSPSNKVTEKGKDVELRCDPISGHTALYWYRQSLGQGLEFLIYFQGNSAPDKSGLPSDRFSAERTGGSVSTLTIQRTQQEDSAVYLCASSLGQGYGNTIYFGEGSWLTVV.